Shown below are 21 T cell receptor beta chains from a single sample sequenced in a study of CD8+CD57+ T cells in acquired aplastic anemia. Genomic DNA served as template for TCR beta VDJ and CDR3 profiling. One entry per CDR3 protein, called by TCRdb with MiXCR from the reads. The sample lists 150,000 to 200,000 distinct CDR3 sequences, less than 50% seen once, with roughly 30% in the top ten. Sequencing was done on patients that had shown CD8+CD57+ cell expansion by flow cytometry. Sequenced material: sorted CD4+, CD8+, or CD8+CD57+ T cells (not recorded which) from PBMCs. These receptors were collected from a human donor with aplastic anemia.

Points on this clonotype: One end of the junction fails to match germline, which may point to a read error. J is TRBJ2-3 and V is TRBV6-2 or TRBV6-3; D may be TRBD2 (5 bases). Germline values: CDR1 MNHEY, CDR2 SVGEGT. The CDR3 contains 14 residues. CDR3 loop: CASSHSGSTDTQYF. CDR3 nucleotide sequence: TGTGCCAGCAGTCACTCGGGGAGCACAGATACGCAGTATTTT.

The chain links TRBV2 to TRBJ1-1; tentatively, D is TRBD1 (5 bases). The ends were cut back, 4 bases at V and 6 bases at J, with 12 bases in the middle. In germline, CDR1 is SNHLY, CDR2 FYNNEI. This CDR3 has 13 amino acids. The CDR3 here is CASSALGDAEAFF. The CDR3 DNA sequence: TGTGCCAGCAGTGCATTGGGGGACGCTGAAGCTTTCTTT.

The V gene is TRBV2, the J gene TRBJ2-2, with 8 positions matching TRBD1. V gave up 6 bases and J gave up 1 base; unmatched junction bases: 13. The CDR3 covers 18 residues. Germline assignment: CDR1 SNHLY and CDR2 FYNNEI. The CDR3 loop is CASSPWTGTFLNTGELFF. The CDR3 coding sequence is TGTGCCAGCAGCCCTTGGACAGGGACCTTCTTGAACACCGGGGAGCTGTTTTTT.

This clonotype was seen many times. The chain recombines TRBV19 with TRBJ1-2; D remains ambiguous. CDR3 length: 13 residues. V was trimmed by 2 bases and J by 1 base, leaving 5 bases between them. Germline CDR1 is LNHDA and CDR2 is SQIVND (reference sequence). In DNA, the CDR3 is TGTGCCAGTAGTATAAACAGTAACTATGGCTACACCTTC. Amino acids: CASSINSNYGYTF.

This chain connects TRBV29-1 to TRBJ1-2; D ambiguous. The CDR3 sequence is 14 residues long. Between the trimmed V and J ends, which lost 4 bases and 4 bases, there was a span of 16 bases. Germline CDR1 reads SQVTM; CDR2 reads ANQGSEA. CDR3 region: CSVVAGGRGYGYTF. CDR3 DNA sequence: TGCAGCGTTGTAGCGGGAGGACGAGGCTATGGCTACACCTTC.

A note on this clonotype: A much larger clone differs from this one at a single base, so this may be a read error. The chain has TRBV5-1 and TRBJ2-2; D is perhaps TRBD1 (7 bases). The CDR3 is made up of 16 amino acids. The germline CDR1 and CDR2 sequences are SGHRS and YFSETQ. CDR3 amino acids: CASSSYGQVNTGGLFF. CDR3 nucleotides: TGCGCCAGCAGCAGCTACGGACAGGTTAACACCGGGGGGCTGTTTTTT.

The chain uses TRBV7-9 and TRBJ1-6; the D gene is possibly TRBD1 (5 bases). Per germline, CDR1 SEHNR and CDR2 FQNEAQ (reference sequence). The ends were cut back, 4 bases at V and 8 bases at J, with 12 bases in the middle. The CDR3 is 14 residues long. This CDR3 is CASSSIPTDSPLHF. In nucleotides, the CDR3 is TGTGCCAGCAGCTCCATCCCGACAGATTCACCCCTCCACTTT.

In DNA form, the CDR3 reads TGCAGTGTCTTGGAAGACCTCACAGATACGCAGTATTTT. This codes for CSVLEDLTDTQYF. The chain is built from TRBV20-1 and TRBJ2-3, with D hard to call. The V end was cut by 7 bases, the J end by 2 bases, with 13 bases between. CDR3 length equals 13 residues. The germline V gene has CDR1 DFQATT and CDR2 SNEGSKA (reference sequence).

The chain combines TRBV25-1 with TRBJ2-3, with a possible D match to TRBD1 (6 bases). Germline CDR1 reads MGHDK; CDR2 reads SYGVNS. This CDR3 contains 17 residues. Deletions cut 4 bases from V and 6 bases from J, with 23 bases between. This CDR3 is CASSGLQGRREGDTQYF. The CDR3 nucleotides are TGTGCCAGCAGTGGCCTACAGGGTCGCAGAGAGGGTGATACGCAGTATTTT.

This clonotype was seen at least ten times. The chain is built from TRBV25-1 and TRBJ1-2, with D possibly being TRBD1 (6 bases). The CDR3 length is 17 residues. The germline CDR1 and CDR2 sequences are MGHDK and SYGVNS. Trimming removed 4 bases from V and 5 bases from J, with 23 bases in between. This CDR3 is CASSAPRAGGRRYGYTF. CDR3 sequence (DNA): TGTGCCAGCAGTGCTCCTCGGGCGGGGGGGCGAAGGTATGGCTACACCTTC.

This clonotype was found a few times. The V call is TRBV6-1, the J call TRBJ1-5; TRBD1 matches 10 bases. Germline V gene sequence: CDR1 MNHNS, CDR2 SASEGT. The CDR3 extends over 18 amino acids. V shed 4 bases, J shed 0 bases, and the junction held 9 bases outside the gene matches. This CDR3 is CASSVPGQGVYSNQPQHF. The CDR3, as DNA: TGTGCCAGCAGTGTACCTGGACAGGGGGTCTATAGCAATCAGCCCCAGCATTTT.

This clonotype showed up many times. The chain couples TRBV20-1 to TRBJ2-7, with 9 bases matching TRBD1. The V gene's germline CDR1 is DFQATT and CDR2 SNEGSKA (reference sequence). J gave up 2 bases and V 2 bases, and 10 bases lay outside the gene matches. CDR3 length: 16 residues. CDR3 in DNA: TGCAGTGCTAGATCCACAGGGGGCATCCCCCCCTACGAGCAGTACTTC. Translating gives CSARSTGGIPPYEQYF.

J is TRBJ1-1 and V is TRBV7-2, with a possible D match to TRBD1 (5 bases). The V end was cut by 5 bases, the J end by 1 base, with 11 bases between. CDR3 length: 14 amino acids. Per germline, CDR1 SGHTA and CDR2 FQGNSA. This chain's CDR3 is CASSPGRKNTEAFF. The CDR3 DNA reads TGTGCCAGCAGCCCGGGACGGAAGAACACTGAAGCTTTCTTT.

This clonotype was seen many times. The chain carries TRBV5-6 and TRBJ2-7, with 9 bases fitting TRBD1. Germline trimming cut 2 bases from V and 6 bases from J; bases unmatched to any gene: 9. The CDR3 extends over 15 amino acids. Germline loops: CDR1 SGHDT, CDR2 YYEEEE. The CDR3 is CASSLSGQGVGEQYF. DNA for the CDR3: TGTGCCAGCAGCTTATCGGGACAGGGTGTTGGCGAGCAGTACTTC.

The gene calls are TRBV29-1 and TRBJ2-3; 8 positions agree with TRBD1. The length of the CDR3 is 14 residues. The ends lost 0 bases at V and 8 bases at J; junction bases unmatched: 7. Germline CDR1 SQVTM, CDR2 ANQGSEA. CDR3 nucleotides: TGCAGCGTTGAAGAAGGTGACAGGGGCGGTACGCAGTATTTT. This sequence encodes CSVEEGDRGGTQYF.

This clonotype has a handful of counts. This rearrangement joins TRBV7-2 to TRBJ2-7; D uncertain. The CDR3 is 12 residues long. Per the germline V gene, CDR1 is SGHTA and CDR2 is FQGNSA. V was trimmed by 0 bases and J by 7 bases, leaving 7 bases between them. The chain's CDR3 is CASSLARLEQYF. CDR3 coding DNA: TGTGCCAGCAGCTTAGCAAGGCTGGAGCAGTACTTC. The full variable domain, its missing parts supplied by reference TRBV7-2 and TRBJ2-7, is GAGVSQSPSNKVTEKGKDVELRCDPISGHTALYWYRQSLGQGLEFLIYFQGNSAPDKSGLPSDRFSAERTGGSVSTLTIQRTQQEDSAVYLCASSLARLEQYFGPGTRLTVT.

This clonotype has just a few counts. This chain uses TRBV28 with TRBJ1-1, with D unresolved. CDR1 and CDR2 from the germline V gene are MDHEN and SYDVKM. V lost 9 bases, J lost 2 bases, and 13 bases lay in between. This CDR3 region has 13 residues. This CDR3 is CASKFRGNTEAFF. The CDR3 bases are TGTGCCAGTAAGTTCCGAGGCAACACTGAAGCTTTCTTT.

This clonotype was recorded many times. V is TRBV12-5 and J is TRBJ2-7; no reliable D call. Germline loops: CDR1 LGHNT, CDR2 FRNRAP. V dropped 6 bases and J dropped 2 bases, with 11 bases sitting between them. This CDR3 contains 13 residues. Here the CDR3 DNA reads TGTGCTAGTGGCGTCGGGTCCACCTACGAGCAGTACTTC. Its translation: CASGVGSTYEQYF.

This clonotype was recorded many times. This chain links TRBV6-1 with TRBJ1-1; D not resolved. Germline lookup yields CDR1 MNHNS and CDR2 SASEGT. The V end was cut by 8 bases, the J end by 1 base, with 11 bases between. This CDR3 is 13 amino acids long. CDR3 residues: CASYIPGNTEAFF. In nucleotides, the CDR3 is TGTGCCAGCTACATCCCGGGGAACACTGAAGCTTTCTTT.

This clonotype was detected a few times. The chain links TRBV15 to TRBJ2-1, with D tentatively TRBD1 or TRBD2 (5 bases each). The CDR3 length is 15 residues. Germline V gene sequence: CDR1 LNHNV, CDR2 YYDKDF (reference sequence). Trimming removed 3 bases at V and 5 bases at J, with 14 bases between. Here the CDR3 DNA reads TGTGCCACCAGCAGGTCCGGGACGGCTAACAATGAGCAGTTCTTC. Amino acids: CATSRSGTANNEQFF.

This clonotype appeared many times. The genes are TRBV12-3 or TRBV12-4 and TRBJ2-1; no firm D call. V was cut by 5 bases and J by 0 bases, with 11 bases left in between. The CDR3 totals 15 residues. Here the CDR3 reads CASSPMVSSYNEQFF. The CDR3 region has the DNA TGTGCCAGCAGTCCAATGGTGAGCTCCTACAATGAGCAGTTCTTC.